This record covers a single TCR beta chain. Its antigen is unknown. The sample belongs to a study of PD-1 blockade in classical Hodgkin lymphoma. The wider study: Every 2 weeks, patients got 3 mg/kg intravenous nivolumab.

Produced via immunoSEQ multiplex PCR; TCRdb's table is partial and in-frame only. The sample yields under 7,500 clones, roughly four fifths seen once. Findings and limits, study-wide: Only CD4+ TCR diversity, not CD8+, had risen significantly by C4D1. Newly diagnosed patients were reported to start with lower TCR diversity than healthy donors.

Every patient had relapsed following autologous stem cell transplantation, and cohorts differed in brentuximab vedotin exposure. Losses at the gene ends were 7 bases for V and 1 base for J; bases not matched to a gene: 6. The CDR3 loop spans 15 amino acids. CDR1 and CDR2 from the germline V gene are LNHDA and SQIVND (reference sequence). The material sequenced was peripheral blood mononuclear cells (PBMCs), taken before the second cycle of nivolumab. V and J are TRBV19 and TRBJ2-3; the match to TRBD2 covers 9 bases. This clonotype was obtained from a human donor with classical Hodgkin lymphoma. The CDR3 is CASNSGRGGTDTQYF. The CDR3 DNA is TGTGCCAGTAATAGCGGGAGAGGCGGCACAGATACGCAGTATTTT.